A selection of T cell receptor beta chains follows, all from one sample in a study of PD-1 blockade in classical Hodgkin lymphoma. Sequencing was performed with immunoSEQ multiplex PCR; in TCRdb, only in-frame clones are kept and a portion is missing. The sample records around 53,000 clones, 65% to 80% being singletons. Material: peripheral blood mononuclear cells (PBMCs), obtained before the fourth cycle of nivolumab. The receptors originated from a human donor with classical Hodgkin lymphoma. Each CDR3 is given with its conserved first and last residue. A D gene is named only where the DNA matches it firmly. Size tells how often a clone was seen (once, few, many) or the class of an expanded clone, and some rows leave it out.

j_call clone_size cdr3_length d_call v_call cdr3_aa cdr3_nt
TRBJ2-3 - 18 TRBD2 TRBV7-2 CASSLFSWLAGEGDTQYF TGTGCCAGCAGCTTATTTAGCTGGCTAGCGGGAGAGGGAGATACGCAGTATTTT
TRBJ2-1 - 15 - TRBV6-5 CASSPGLLRAGEQFF TGTGCCAGCAGTCCCGGACTATTGCGGGCAGGTGAGCAGTTCTTC
TRBJ2-6 once 16 - TRBV5-4 CASSYRDNSGANVLTF TGTGCCAGCAGCTACCGGGACAACTCTGGGGCCAACGTCCTGACTTTC
TRBJ2-3 - 13 - TRBV11-2 CASSLELTNTQYF TGTGCCAGCAGCCTGGAGCTTACCAATACGCAGTATTTT
TRBJ1-2 - 14 TRBD1 TRBV6-5 CASSYSGTGQGYTF TGTGCCAGCAGTTACTCGGGGACAGGGCAAGGCTACACCTTC
TRBJ2-5 - 16 - TRBV6-5 CASSYSIGAGGETQYF TGTGCCAGCAGTTACTCGATAGGCGCAGGGGGGGAGACCCAGTACTTC
TRBJ1-1 few 12 - TRBV10-2 CASSQSLTEAFF TGCGCCAGCAGTCAATCCCTGACTGAAGCTTTCTTT
TRBJ2-3 - 18 TRBD1 TRBV27 CASSSLYLQGASTDTQYF TGTGCCAGCAGTTCCCTCTACCTTCAGGGGGCTAGCACAGATACGCAGTATTTT
TRBJ2-7 few 14 - TRBV5-1 CASSLVETSYEQYF TGCGCCAGCAGCTTGGTGGAAACCTCCTACGAGCAGTACTTC
TRBJ1-2 few 14 - TRBV30 CASPGRRLYYGYTF TGTGCCTCCCCCGGGAGGCGACTTTACTATGGCTACACCTTC
TRBJ2-3 - 17 TRBD2 TRBV7-9 CASSLGSTSGSGDTQYF TGTGCCAGCAGCTTAGGGTCGACTAGCGGGAGTGGGGATACGCAGTATTTT
TRBJ2-2 - 14 TRBD2 TRBV6-6 CAGRQAGGPGELFF TGTGCCGGAAGGCAAGCGGGAGGGCCCGGGGAGCTGTTTTTT
TRBJ1-4 - 15 - TRBV14 CASSQETVSGEKLFF TGTGCCAGCAGCCAAGAGACTGTGTCGGGAGAAAAACTGTTTTTT
TRBJ1-2 - 13 TRBD1 TRBV2 CASSGQGYFGYTF TGTGCCAGCAGCGGACAGGGGTACTTTGGCTACACCTTC
TRBJ1-2 - 15 - TRBV5-1 CASSRGGIGNYGYTF TGCGCCAGCAGCCGTGGTGGCATTGGAAACTATGGCTACACCTTC
TRBJ1-2 - 14 TRBD1 TRBV19 CASMWTGDNYGYTF TGTGCCAGTATGTGGACAGGCGACAACTATGGCTACACCTTC
TRBJ2-3 - 15 TRBD2 TRBV28 CASSLTSGRTDTQYF TGTGCCAGCAGTTTAACTAGCGGGAGGACAGATACGCAGTATTTT
TRBJ2-7 - 10 - TRBV6-6 CARNSYEQYF TGTGCCAGGAACTCCTACGAGCAGTACTTC